These 17 T cell receptor beta chains share one sample of origin, sequenced in a study of blood T cell repertoires in COVID-19. The method was immunoSEQ multiplex PCR; TCRdb's version includes in-frame clones alone and lacks a portion of them. Of 150,000 to 200,000 clones detected, 81% appear once; the ten largest clones hold 9.5% to 12%. Sequenced input: peripheral blood. These receptors originate from a man in his sixties with active or convalescent COVID-19.

The chain couples TRBV27 to TRBJ2-3; 8 bases line up with TRBD2. This CDR3 contains 14 residues. From germline, CDR1 is MNHEY and CDR2 SMNVEV (reference sequence). The CDR3 sequence is CATTGVAGTDTQYF. In DNA form, the CDR3 reads TGTGCGACAACGGGGGTAGCGGGAACAGATACGCAGTATTTT.

The chain combines TRBV5-6 with TRBJ1-2; possible D gene TRBD1, 6 bases. Germline values: CDR1 SGHDT, CDR2 YYEEEE. V was shortened by 1 base and J by 6 bases, with 10 bases between the two germline ends. The CDR3 has 13 amino acids. The DNA for the CDR3 is TGTGCCAGCAGCTTGCAGGGGCTCAATGGCTACACCTTC. It is translated as CASSLQGLNGYTF.

This clone was observed once. The chain recombines TRBV6-5 with TRBJ2-5; 7 nucleotides agree with TRBD2. The V and J ends lost 4 bases and 7 bases, in that order; junction bases with no gene match: 12. The CDR3 is 15 amino acids. Germline V lookup: CDR1 MNHEY, CDR2 SVGAGI. CDR3 sequence (DNA): TGTGCCAGCAGTTCCCATATCGGAGGCGGGGGGACCCAGTACTTC. Encoded protein: CASSSHIGGGGTQYF.

V usage is TRBV5-1 and J usage is TRBJ2-2, with 7 bases matching TRBD2. The CDR3 contains 14 residues. V dropped 5 bases and J dropped 0; count of bases not matched to a gene: 1. Per the germline V gene, CDR1 is SGHRS and CDR2 is YFSETQ. The CDR3 nucleotides read TGCGCCAGCAGTCTAGCGGCGAACACCGGGGAGCTGTTTTTT. Translation: CASSLAANTGELFF.

The genes are TRBV11-3 and TRBJ2-3; TRBD2 agrees at 9 bases. Unmatched junction bases numbered 15, after V lost 6 bases and J lost 2 bases. The CDR3 runs to 18 residues. Germline V CDR1 and CDR2: SGHNT, YENEEA. The CDR3 protein is CASRFPSKAGGLTDTQYF. The DNA of the CDR3 is TGTGCCAGCAGGTTCCCCTCCAAGGCGGGGGGGCTCACAGATACGCAGTATTTT.

This chain connects TRBV4-1 to TRBJ2-5, with a weak D call TRBD2 (6 bases). V lost 4 bases and J lost 1, with 13 bases in between. This CDR3 spans 15 amino acids. Germline values: CDR1 MGHRA, CDR2 YSYEKL. The CDR3, as DNA: TGCGCCAGCAGCCCCGAAGCGGGTACCCAAGAGACCCAGTACTTC. Residues: CASSPEAGTQETQYF.

The sample holds a few counts of this clone. This chain uses TRBV5-1 with TRBJ2-3; perhaps TRBD1 as D (6 bases). Trimming removed 0 bases from V and 2 bases from J, with 10 bases in between. Germline V gene data show CDR1 as SGHRS and CDR2 as YFSETQ. The CDR3 consists of 15 residues. The CDR3 DNA sequence: TGCGCCAGCAGCTTGGCACAGGGTAACACAGATACGCAGTATTTT. Amino acids: CASSLAQGNTDTQYF.

The chain has TRBV6-4 and TRBJ2-5; D might be TRBD2 (5 bases). From germline, CDR1 is MRHNA and CDR2 SNTAGT. The CDR3 sequence is 12 residues long. The V end was cut by 8 bases, the J end by 1 base, with 8 bases between. The DNA of the CDR3 is TGTGCCAGCCGGGGATCCCAAGAGACCCAGTACTTC. Translating gives CASRGSQETQYF.

The J gene is TRBJ1-1, the V gene TRBV15; the D is unclear. Germline CDR1 is LNHNV and CDR2 is YYDKDF (reference sequence). Trimming removed 4 bases at V and 4 bases at J, with 10 bases between. There are 13 residues in the CDR3. CDR3 loop: CATSKDPGTEAFF. CDR3 coding DNA: TGTGCCACCAGCAAAGACCCGGGCACTGAAGCTTTCTTT.

This clone was counted between two and nine times. The chain carries TRBV10-1 and TRBJ1-1; 9 positions match TRBD1. The CDR3 runs 19 residues. The junction had 21 bases not matched to a gene; V was cut back by 7 bases and J by 3 bases. In germline, CDR1 is WNHNN, CDR2 SYGVQD (reference sequence). This chain's CDR3 is CASTAIRTGEGFTDTEAFF. The CDR3, as DNA: TGCGCCAGCACTGCGATCAGGACAGGGGAGGGGTTTACGGACACTGAAGCTTTCTTT.

The chain recombines TRBV10-2 with TRBJ2-3, with TRBD2 as a possible D gene (6 bases). The CDR3 is made up of 16 amino acids. Germline V lookup: CDR1 WSHSY, CDR2 SAAADI. Deletions cut 6 bases from V and 0 bases from J, with 16 bases between. The CDR3 DNA reads TGCGCCAGCAGGCCCGGGACTGGTGCTAGCACAGATACGCAGTATTTT. It yields the protein CASRPGTGASTDTQYF.

In this sample, this clone turned up once. The rearrangement uses TRBV7-2 and TRBJ2-1; 10 positions match TRBD2. Looked up from germline, CDR1 is SGHTA and CDR2 is FQGNSA. Losses at the gene ends were 2 bases for V and 5 bases for J; bases not matched to a gene: 3. The CDR3 runs to 15 residues. The CDR3: CASSLSSGGHNEQFF. The DNA for the CDR3 is TGTGCCAGCAGCTTATCTAGCGGGGGCCACAATGAGCAGTTCTTC.

This rearrangement joins TRBV9 to TRBJ2-3; 12 bases agree with TRBD2. The germline gives CDR1 SGDLS, CDR2 YYNGEE. With 6 bases clipped from V and 2 bases from J, the junction kept 4 bases outside the gene matches. The CDR3 runs to 15 residues. This CDR3 reads CASTPSGGATDTQYF. Here the CDR3 DNA reads TGTGCCAGCACCCCTAGCGGGGGGGCCACAGATACGCAGTATTTT.

V gene TRBV18 combines with J gene TRBJ1-3; D ambiguous. This CDR3 region has 17 residues. V was clipped by 3 bases and J by 0 bases, with 15 bases between them. The germline gives CDR1 KGHSH, CDR2 LQKENI. The CDR3 bases are TGTGCCAGCTCACCCCCGGGGAGTGTCGCCTCTGGAAACACCATATATTTT. Its translation is CASSPPGSVASGNTIYF.

A single count supports this clone. V usage is TRBV4-2 and J usage is TRBJ2-1, with D tentatively TRBD2 (5 bases). Trimming cost V 0 bases and J 6 bases, with 12 bases left between them. The CDR3 extends over 15 amino acids. In germline, CDR1 is LGHNA, CDR2 YNFKEQ. The CDR3 reads CASSQEVPRVNEQFF. CDR3 in DNA: TGTGCCAGCAGCCAAGAGGTTCCGCGGGTCAATGAGCAGTTCTTC.

J is TRBJ2-7 and V is TRBV7-9, with 14 positions matching TRBD2. V gave up 6 bases and J gave up 0 bases; unmatched junction bases: 13. The CDR3 length is 19 residues. Germline V gene lookup returns CDR1 SEHNR and CDR2 FQNEAQ (reference sequence). The CDR3 DNA reads TGTGCCAGCAGTATAACGTGGGGACTAGCGGGGGTGAGCTCCTACGAGCAGTACTTC. Translating gives CASSITWGLAGVSSYEQYF.

The J gene is TRBJ1-5, the V gene TRBV5-8; 8 bases agree with TRBD1. The CDR3 extends over 15 amino acids. With 3 bases clipped from V and 7 bases from J, the junction kept 9 bases outside the gene matches. Germline loops: CDR1 SGHTS, CDR2 YDEGEE. The CDR3, as DNA: TGTGCCAGCAGCTGGGGCACAGGGGGGAAACAGCCCCAGCATTTT. Translated, it gives CASSWGTGGKQPQHF.